The 28 T cell receptor beta chains below all came from one sample that was sequenced in a study of blood T cell repertoires in COVID-19. Sequenced by immunoSEQ multiplex PCR; TCRdb stores in-frame clones only, minus some. The sample holds under 150,000 clones, roughly 84% seen once. Material: peripheral blood. The receptor source for this set is a woman in her seventies who had recovered from COVID-19.

The chain has TRBV6-5 and TRBJ2-7; 9 nucleotides agree with TRBD1. This CDR3 contains 15 residues. CDR1 and CDR2 from the germline V gene are MNHEY and SVGAGI. Germline trimming cut 3 bases from V and 2 bases from J; bases unmatched to any gene: 5. The CDR3 here is CASSYAGTGTYEQYF. The CDR3 region has the DNA TGTGCCAGCAGTTATGCCGGGACAGGGACCTACGAGCAGTACTTC.

The gene calls are TRBV7-2 and TRBJ2-6; D perhaps matches TRBD1 (5 bases). CDR1 SGHTA and CDR2 FQGNSA come from the germline V gene. The V gene lost 5 bases and the J gene lost 4 bases, with 9 bases spanning the gap. The CDR3 length is 14 residues. CDR3 residues: CASSPGSGANVLTF. The DNA of the CDR3 is TGTGCCAGCAGCCCAGGGTCCGGGGCCAACGTCCTGACTTTC. The variable domain in full, completed from reference TRBV7-2 and TRBJ2-6, reads GAGVSQSPSNKVTEKGKDVELRCDPISGHTALYWYRQSLGQGLEFLIYFQGNSAPDKSGLPSDRFSAERTGGSVSTLTIQRTQQEDSAVYLCASSPGSGANVLTFGAGSRLTVL.

V gene TRBV10-3 combines with J gene TRBJ2-5; tentative D call: TRBD2 (6 bases). Germline-derived CDR1 and CDR2 are ENHRY and SYGVKD. V lost 10 bases and J lost 5, with 14 bases in between. This CDR3 comprises 12 residues. In nucleotides, the CDR3 is TGTGCCACCTCGACTAGGTCGGAGACCCAGTACTTC. The encoded protein is CATSTRSETQYF.

The chain joins TRBV4-1 to TRBJ2-1, with D hard to call. CDR1 is MGHRA and CDR2 is YSYEKL in the germline V gene. V dropped 1 base and J dropped 9 bases, with 13 bases sitting between them. The CDR3 is made up of 14 amino acids. The CDR3 region is CASSQGVGIAEQFF. The CDR3 DNA follows: TGCGCCAGCAGCCAAGGGGTCGGCATAGCTGAGCAGTTCTTC.

The rearrangement joins TRBV28 to TRBJ1-1, with 8 positions matching TRBD1. The CDR3 is made up of 13 amino acids. The germline V gene has CDR1 MDHEN and CDR2 SYDVKM. V was clipped by 7 bases and J by 5 bases; unmatched bases: 6. Written as DNA, the CDR3 is TGTGCCAGCATCTTACAGGGGGAAACTGAAGCTTTCTTT. It encodes CASILQGETEAFF.

CDR3 DNA: TGTGCCAGCAGCTTAAGATGGGGGGTGGCCTACGAGCAGTACTTC. It translates to CASSLRWGVAYEQYF. The V and J genes are TRBV7-2 and TRBJ2-7; D might be TRBD2 (6 bases). Germline values: CDR1 SGHTA, CDR2 FQGNSA. Trimming cost V 2 bases and J 2 bases, with 13 bases left between them. This CDR3 is built from 15 residues.

V gene TRBV7-2 combines with J gene TRBJ2-1; D uncertain. From germline, CDR1 is SGHTA and CDR2 FQGNSA. The V end lost 2 bases, the J end lost 5 bases, and 10 bases lay between the germline ends. This CDR3 has 14 residues. The CDR3 DNA sequence: TGTGCCAGCAGCTTAAGAGGCCCTGACAATGAGCAGTTCTTC. It yields the protein CASSLRGPDNEQFF.

CDR3 residues: CSVWDRGWYGYTF. The CDR3 DNA reads TGCAGCGTCTGGGACAGGGGATGGTATGGCTACACCTTC. J is TRBJ1-2 and V is TRBV29-1; 10 bases line up with TRBD1. Looked up from germline, CDR1 is SQVTM and CDR2 is ANQGSEA. This CDR3 has 13 amino acids. V shed 6 bases, J shed 5 bases, and the junction held 6 bases outside the gene matches.

The CDR3 region has the DNA TGTGCCAGCAGTGGGGGTCTAGCCCTATCACGCCTCTACAATGAGCAGTTCTTC. This sequence encodes CASSGGLALSRLYNEQFF. The rearrangement links TRBV25-1 to TRBJ2-1, with D perhaps matching TRBD2 (5 bases). Trimming shortened V by 4 bases and J by 3 bases, and 22 bases separated the two germline ends. Germline V gene sequence: CDR1 MGHDK, CDR2 SYGVNS. This CDR3 spans 18 amino acids.

The V call is TRBV4-2, the J call TRBJ1-5; D remains unclear. The CDR3 has 13 residues. The germline V gene encodes CDR1 LGHNA and CDR2 YNFKEQ. Trimming took off 0 bases at V and 7 bases at J, with 7 bases between the two ends. CDR3 region: CASSQDRGQPQHF. The CDR3 DNA reads TGTGCCAGCAGCCAAGATCGGGGACAGCCCCAGCATTTT.

The chain recombines TRBV19 with TRBJ1-4, with D hard to call. V was pared by 2 bases and J by 8 bases, with 9 bases between. CDR1 is LNHDA, CDR2 SQIVND, per germline (reference sequence). The CDR3 contains 13 residues. The CDR3 sequence is CASSITRAEKLFF. For the CDR3, the DNA is TGTGCCAGTAGTATAACGCGAGCCGAAAAACTGTTTTTT.

The chain couples TRBV7-3 to TRBJ2-2; 12 nucleotides line up with TRBD2. The germline V gene has CDR1 SGHTA and CDR2 FQGTGA. This CDR3 is 20 amino acids long. V lost 2 bases and J lost 5; bases outside the gene matches: 15. The chain's CDR3 is CASSLLPPTSGSSRTGELFF. The CDR3 DNA reads TGTGCCAGCAGCTTATTACCCCCGACTAGCGGGAGTAGTCGGACCGGGGAGCTGTTTTTT.

This chain connects TRBV5-1 to TRBJ2-3, with D possibly TRBD1 on 6 matching bases. The CDR3 runs 16 residues. The germline CDR1 and CDR2 sequences are SGHRS and YFSETQ. With 5 bases removed from V and 4 bases from J, the gap between germline ends came to 20 bases. CDR3: CASSRPWGRGADTQYF. The CDR3 DNA reads TGCGCCAGCAGTAGGCCGTGGGGGCGCGGTGCAGATACGCAGTATTTT.

Concerning this clone itself: Distinct nucleotide sequences in the sample also encode this CDR3. This chain links TRBV5-1 with TRBJ2-5; 12 nucleotides agree with TRBD2. Germline CDR1 SGHRS, CDR2 YFSETQ. V dropped 4 bases and J dropped 2; count of bases not matched to a gene: 6. There are 16 residues in the CDR3. In DNA, the CDR3 is TGCGCCAGCAGCCTGGGACTAGCGGGTGCACAAGAGACCCAGTACTTC. Its translation: CASSLGLAGAQETQYF.

The genes are TRBV7-9 and TRBJ2-3; no reliable D call. CDR1 and CDR2 from the germline V gene are SEHNR and FQNEAQ (reference sequence). The CDR3 covers 15 residues. V lost 4 bases, J lost 0 bases, and 11 bases lay in between. The DNA of the CDR3 is TGTGCCAGCAGCTCAAGCACAGTTAGCACAGATACGCAGTATTTT. It specifies CASSSSTVSTDTQYF.

This chain joins TRBV3-1 (or the pseudogene TRBV3-2) and TRBJ1-1; D is undetermined. The ends were cut back, 1 base at V and 1 base at J, with 4 bases in the middle. Per germline, CDR1 LGHDT and CDR2 YNNKEL (reference sequence). CDR3 size: 13 residues. The CDR3 DNA follows: TGTGCCAGCAGCCAAGTCCAGAACACTGAAGCTTTCTTT. It translates to CASSQVQNTEAFF.

This clone appeared once. The chain is built from TRBV15 and TRBJ2-4, with 10 bases identical to TRBD2. After removal of 5 bases from V and 9 bases from J, the junction contained 13 bases not matched to a gene. Germline V lookup: CDR1 LNHNV, CDR2 YYDKDF (reference sequence). The CDR3 is made up of 16 amino acids. The CDR3 nucleotides are TGTGCCACCAGCCCAGGTGGGACTAGCGAGAGGGGCATTCAGTACTTC. Its protein is CATSPGGTSERGIQYF.

The rearrangement uses TRBV18 and TRBJ1-2; D gene ambiguous. V was pared by 2 bases and J by 6 bases, with 7 bases between. The CDR3 has 12 residues. Germline V lookup: CDR1 KGHSH, CDR2 LQKENI. The CDR3 nucleotides read TGTGCCAGCTCACCAAGTTCGGATGGCTACACCTTC. It is translated as CASSPSSDGYTF.

The CDR3 spells CASSPRDTTYEQYF. For the CDR3, the DNA is TGTGCCAGCAGTCCCCGGGACACCACCTACGAGCAGTACTTC. The chain joins TRBV6-6 to TRBJ2-7; tentative D call: TRBD1 (6 bases). The CDR3 has 14 residues. Germline CDR1 and CDR2: MNHNY and SVGAGI (reference sequence). Trimming stripped 5 bases from V and 2 bases from J, with 13 bases between.

This chain uses TRBV3-1 (or the pseudogene TRBV3-2) with TRBJ2-7, with unresolved D. V was trimmed by 3 bases and J by 8 bases, leaving 11 bases between them. The CDR3 extends over 12 amino acids. Germline CDR1 reads LGHDT; CDR2 reads YNNKEL (reference sequence). The CDR3, as DNA: TGTGCCAGCAGCCACCAACAAACCAAGCAGTACTTC. Its translation is CASSHQQTKQYF.

This clone was counted between two and nine times. This chain links TRBV30 with TRBJ2-1; 8 bases fit TRBD2. This CDR3 has 14 amino acids. Germline V gene lookup returns CDR1 GTSNPN and CDR2 SVGIG (reference sequence). J was trimmed by 8 bases and V by 1 base; bases with no gene match: 7. The CDR3 DNA follows: TGTGCCTGGAGTGGAGGACTAGCCATTCATGAGCAGTTCTTC. It yields the protein CAWSGGLAIHEQFF. The variable domain in full, completed from reference TRBV30 and TRBJ2-1, reads SQTIHQWPATLVQPVGSPLSLECTVEGTSNPNLYWYRQAAGRGLQLLFYSVGIGQISSEVPQNLSASRPQDRQFILSSKKLLLSDSGFYLCAWSGGLAIHEQFFGPGTRLTVL.

The V and J genes are TRBV9 and TRBJ2-3, with a tentative D call TRBD2 (5 bases). This CDR3 has 15 amino acids. Trimming removed 0 bases from V and 4 bases from J, with 12 bases in between. CDR1 and CDR2 from the germline V gene are SGDLS and YYNGEE. The chain's CDR3 is CASSVASGQADTQYF. The DNA of the CDR3 is TGTGCCAGCAGCGTAGCGAGCGGTCAGGCAGATACGCAGTATTTT.

The rearrangement uses TRBV4-3 and TRBJ2-7, with a tentative D call TRBD2 (6 bases). V lost 0 bases and J lost 4, with 10 bases in between. The germline gives CDR1 LGHNA, CDR2 YSLEER. This CDR3 spans 14 amino acids. CDR3 sequence: CASSQDAGRYEQYF. In nucleotides, the CDR3 is TGCGCCAGCAGCCAAGATGCGGGGCGTTACGAGCAGTACTTC.

The gene calls are TRBV18 and TRBJ1-6, with 8 bases fitting TRBD1. Germline assignment: CDR1 KGHSH and CDR2 LQKENI. The CDR3 runs to 15 residues. With 0 bases clipped from V and 8 bases from J, the junction kept 3 bases outside the gene matches. CDR3 in amino acids: CASSPPDRVYSPLHF. CDR3 DNA sequence: TGTGCCAGCTCACCACCGGACAGGGTATATTCACCCCTCCACTTT.

The rearrangement joins TRBV3-1 (or the pseudogene TRBV3-2) to TRBJ2-7; 8 nucleotides line up with TRBD2. CDR3 length equals 12 residues. The V and J ends lost 3 bases and 7 bases, in that order; junction bases with no gene match: 2. Germline V gives CDR1 LGHDT, CDR2 YNNKEL (reference sequence). DNA of the CDR3: TGTGCCAGCAGCCACGGGGGGGCTGAGCAGTACTTC. It specifies CASSHGGAEQYF.

This chain connects TRBV19 to TRBJ1-2; 11 bases agree with TRBD1. The junction had 6 bases not matched to a gene; V was cut back by 5 bases and J by 4 bases. From germline, CDR1 is LNHDA and CDR2 SQIVND (reference sequence). The CDR3 consists of 15 residues. The CDR3 spells CASSPGTGGVYGYTF. Here the CDR3 DNA reads TGTGCCAGTAGTCCCGGGACAGGGGGGGTCTATGGCTACACCTTC.

This chain links TRBV18 with TRBJ2-5; 8 nucleotides match TRBD1. J gave up 2 bases and V 5 bases, and 4 bases lay outside the gene matches. The CDR3 consists of 14 residues. Germline loops: CDR1 KGHSH, CDR2 LQKENI. CDR3 nucleotide sequence: TGTGCCAGCTCAGGGGGGACAGGTCAAGAGACCCAGTACTTC. Translating it yields CASSGGTGQETQYF.

V is TRBV5-4 and J is TRBJ2-7; TRBD1 matches at 7 bases. CDR1 is SGHNT, CDR2 YYREEE, per germline (reference sequence). V lost 4 bases, J lost 2 bases, and 6 bases stayed unmatched. The CDR3 spans 14 residues. The CDR3 nucleotides are TGTGCCAGCAGCCGATCGGGACAGACCTACGAGCAGTACTTC. Its protein product is CASSRSGQTYEQYF.